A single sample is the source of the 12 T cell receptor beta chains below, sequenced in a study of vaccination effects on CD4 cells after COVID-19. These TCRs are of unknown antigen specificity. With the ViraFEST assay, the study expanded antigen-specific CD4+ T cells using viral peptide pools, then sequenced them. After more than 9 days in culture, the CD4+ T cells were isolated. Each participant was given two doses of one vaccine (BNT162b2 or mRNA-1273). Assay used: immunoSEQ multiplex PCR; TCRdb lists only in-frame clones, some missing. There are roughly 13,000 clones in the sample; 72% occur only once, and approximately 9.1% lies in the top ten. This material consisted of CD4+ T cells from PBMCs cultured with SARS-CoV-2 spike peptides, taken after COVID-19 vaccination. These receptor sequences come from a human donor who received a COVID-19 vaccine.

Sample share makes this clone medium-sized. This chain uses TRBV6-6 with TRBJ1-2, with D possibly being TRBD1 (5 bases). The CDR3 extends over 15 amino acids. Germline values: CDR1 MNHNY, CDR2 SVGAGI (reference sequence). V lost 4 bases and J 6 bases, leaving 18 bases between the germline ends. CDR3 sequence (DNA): TGTGCCAGCAGTTCCACCAGCGGGGGTTTGGATGGCTACACCTTC. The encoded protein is CASSSTSGGLDGYTF.

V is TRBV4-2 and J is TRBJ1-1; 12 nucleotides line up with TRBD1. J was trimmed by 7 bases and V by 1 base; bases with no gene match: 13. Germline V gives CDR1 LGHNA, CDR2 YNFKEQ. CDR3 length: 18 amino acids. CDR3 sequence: CASSQGNIMGQGAGEAFF. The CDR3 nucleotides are TGTGCCAGCAGCCAAGGGAACATAATGGGACAGGGGGCTGGTGAAGCTTTCTTT.

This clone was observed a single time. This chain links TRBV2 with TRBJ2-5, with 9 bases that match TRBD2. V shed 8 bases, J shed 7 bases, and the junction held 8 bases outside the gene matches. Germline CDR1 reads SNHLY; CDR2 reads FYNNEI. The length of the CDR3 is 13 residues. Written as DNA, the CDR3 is TGTGCCAGCGTAGCGGGGGCCGGGGGGACCCAGTACTTC. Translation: CASVAGAGGTQYF. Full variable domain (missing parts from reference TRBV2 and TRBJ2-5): EPEVTQTPSHQVTQMGQEVILRCVPISNHLYFYWYRQILGQKVEFLVSFYNNEISEKSEIFDDQFSVERPDGSNFTLKIRSTKLEDSAMYFCASVAGAGGTQYFGPGTRLLVL.

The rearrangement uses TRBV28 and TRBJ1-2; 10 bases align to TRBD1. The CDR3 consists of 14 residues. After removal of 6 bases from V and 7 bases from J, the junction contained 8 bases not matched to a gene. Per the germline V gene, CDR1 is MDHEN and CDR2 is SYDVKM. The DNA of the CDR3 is TGTGCCAGCAGGTCCGGGACAGGGGTGGGTGGCTACACCTTC. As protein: CASRSGTGVGGYTF.

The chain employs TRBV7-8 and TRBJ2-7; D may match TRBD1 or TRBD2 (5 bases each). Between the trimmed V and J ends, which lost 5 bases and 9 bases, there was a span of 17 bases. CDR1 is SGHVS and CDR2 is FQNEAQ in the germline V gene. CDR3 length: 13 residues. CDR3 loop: CASSPLGTAAQYF. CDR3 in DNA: TGTGCCAGCAGCCCGCTCGGGACGGCCGCGCAGTACTTC.

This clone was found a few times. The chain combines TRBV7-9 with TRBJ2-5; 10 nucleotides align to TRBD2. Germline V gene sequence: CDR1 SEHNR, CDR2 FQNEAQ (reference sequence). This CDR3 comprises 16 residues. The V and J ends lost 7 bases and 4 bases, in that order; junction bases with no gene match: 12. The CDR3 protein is CASTAGALAGVETQYF. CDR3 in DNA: TGTGCCAGCACCGCTGGGGCCCTAGCGGGAGTAGAGACCCAGTACTTC. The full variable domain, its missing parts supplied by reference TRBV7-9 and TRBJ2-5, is DTGVSQNPRHKITKRGQNVTFRCDPISEHNRLYWYRQTLGQGPEFLTYFQNEAQLEKSRLLSDRFSAERPKGSFSTLEIQRTEQGDSAMYLCASTAGALAGVETQYFGPGTRLLVL.

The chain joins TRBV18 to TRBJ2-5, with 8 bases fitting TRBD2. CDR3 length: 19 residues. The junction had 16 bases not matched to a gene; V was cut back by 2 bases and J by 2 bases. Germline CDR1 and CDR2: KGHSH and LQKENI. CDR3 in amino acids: CASSPLSWSRGATQETQYF. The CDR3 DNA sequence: TGTGCCAGCTCACCATTATCATGGTCGCGGGGGGCCACGCAAGAGACCCAGTACTTC.

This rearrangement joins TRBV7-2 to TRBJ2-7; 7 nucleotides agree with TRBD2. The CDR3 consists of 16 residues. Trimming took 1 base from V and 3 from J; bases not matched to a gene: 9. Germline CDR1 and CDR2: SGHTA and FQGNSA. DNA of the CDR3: TGTGCCAGCAGCTTAGACGGCCTAGCGGATTACTACGAGCAGTACTTC. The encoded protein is CASSLDGLADYYEQYF.

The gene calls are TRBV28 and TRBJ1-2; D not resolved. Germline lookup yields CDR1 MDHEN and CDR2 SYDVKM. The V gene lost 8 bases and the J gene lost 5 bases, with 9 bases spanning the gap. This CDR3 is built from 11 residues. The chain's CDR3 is CASQAGYGYTF. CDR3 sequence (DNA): TGTGCCAGCCAAGCGGGGTATGGCTACACCTTC.

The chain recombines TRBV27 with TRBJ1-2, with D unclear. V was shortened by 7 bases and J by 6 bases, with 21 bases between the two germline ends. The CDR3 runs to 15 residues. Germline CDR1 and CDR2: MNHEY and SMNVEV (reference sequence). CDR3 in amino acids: CASTRRAGFHHGYTF. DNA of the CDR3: TGTGCCAGCACCCGCCGCGCCGGGTTCCACCATGGCTACACCTTC.

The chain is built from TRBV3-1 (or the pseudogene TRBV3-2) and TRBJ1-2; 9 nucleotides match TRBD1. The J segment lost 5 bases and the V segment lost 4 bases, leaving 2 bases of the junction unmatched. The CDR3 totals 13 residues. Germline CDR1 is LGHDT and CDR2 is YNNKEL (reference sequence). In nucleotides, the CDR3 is TGTGCCAGCAGCCTTGGGACAGGGTATGGCTACACCTTC. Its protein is CASSLGTGYGYTF.

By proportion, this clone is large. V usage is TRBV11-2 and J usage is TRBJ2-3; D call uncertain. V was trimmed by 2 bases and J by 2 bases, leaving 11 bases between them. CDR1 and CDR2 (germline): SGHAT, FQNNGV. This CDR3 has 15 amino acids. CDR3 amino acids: CASSLLGRPTDTQYF. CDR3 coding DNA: TGTGCCAGCAGCTTATTGGGCAGACCCACAGATACGCAGTATTTT.